A selection of T cell receptor beta chains follows, all from one sample in a study of CD8 T cells in ankylosing spondylitis. TCRdb recomputed calls from the 5' RACE reads with MiXCR, one row per CDR3 protein. The sample includes under 950,000 distinct CDR3 sequences, around a fifth seen only once; the top ten take about 20%. Sequenced sample: blood, either unsorted or a sorted T cell fraction (not recorded which). All receptors come from a male donor with ankylosing spondylitis. Both conserved end residues are part of each CDR3. Fields, in order: CDR3 protein, CDR3 DNA, V gene, D gene, J gene, clone size. The D gene is left open where the match is weak. Only some rows state a clone size, as once, few, many or a class for expanded clones.

CDR3: CSAVGGETQYF; DNA: TGCAGTGCTGTCGGTGGGGAGACCCAGTACTTC; V: TRBV20-1; D: NA; J: TRBJ2-5; size: NA
CDR3: CSARNPSTQYF; DNA: TGCAGTGCTAGAAATCCCTCTACGCAGTATTTT; V: TRBV20-1; D: NA; J: TRBJ2-3; size: few
CDR3: CSARETGGAQFF; DNA: TGCAGTGCTAGGGAGACAGGGGGCGCGCAGTTCTTC; V: TRBV20-1; D: TRBD1; J: TRBJ2-1; size: few
CDR3: CASSLFGDPSTSQQFF; DNA: TGTGCCAGCAGTTTATTCGGGGACCCCTCCACATCGCAGCAGTTCTTC; V: TRBV28; D: NA; J: TRBJ2-1; size: few
CDR3: CSAREFSGGENIQYF; DNA: TGCAGTGCTAGAGAGTTTAGCGGGGGGGAAAACATTCAGTACTTC; V: TRBV20-1; D: TRBD2; J: TRBJ2-4; size: NA
CDR3: CATSRPNRDRGYYGYTF; DNA: TGTGCCACCAGCAGGCCAAACCGGGACAGGGGATACTATGGCTACACCTTC; V: TRBV15; D: TRBD1; J: TRBJ1-2; size: NA
CDR3: CASSMGIPGTGELFF; DNA: TGTGCCAGCAGTATGGGGATTCCGGGCACCGGGGAGCTGTTTTTT; V: TRBV27; D: NA; J: TRBJ2-2; size: NA
CDR3: CSGRYSSYNEQFF; DNA: TGCAGCGGGCGTTATAGCTCCTACAATGAGCAGTTCTTC; V: TRBV29-1; D: NA; J: TRBJ2-1; size: many
CDR3: CSVVEVGDYEQYF; DNA: TGCAGCGTTGTGGAGGTGGGGGACTACGAGCAGTACTTC; V: TRBV29-1; D: NA; J: TRBJ2-7; size: NA
CDR3: CASSQDSHEQFF; DNA: TGCGCCAGCAGCCAAGATAGCCATGAGCAGTTCTTC; V: TRBV4-1; D: NA; J: TRBJ2-1; size: NA
CDR3: CASSQARNEQYF; DNA: TGTGCCAGCAGCCAAGCTAGAAACGAGCAGTACTTC; V: TRBV3-1; D: NA; J: TRBJ2-7; size: many
CDR3: CASSQVDRAGGGYTF; DNA: TGCGCCAGCAGCCAAGTCGACAGGGCTGGGGGTGGCTACACCTTC; V: TRBV4-1; D: TRBD1; J: TRBJ1-2; size: many
CDR3: CASSGTSGVGKQYF; DNA: TGTGCCAGCAGTGGGACTAGCGGAGTCGGCAAGCAGTACTTC; V: TRBV28; D: TRBD2; J: TRBJ2-7; size: NA
CDR3: CASSPKIRTGDDNEQFF; DNA: TGCGCCAGCAGCCCCAAGATTAGAACAGGGGACGACAATGAGCAGTTCTTC; V: TRBV4-3; D: TRBD1; J: TRBJ2-1; size: NA
CDR3: CASRSLWGEWGYEQYF; DNA: TGTGCCAGCAGATCCCTATGGGGGGAGTGGGGCTACGAGCAGTACTTC; V: TRBV27; D: NA; J: TRBJ2-7; size: NA